A single sample is the source of the 16 T cell receptor beta chains below, sequenced in a study of blood T cell repertoires in COVID-19. The method was immunoSEQ multiplex PCR; TCRdb's version includes in-frame clones alone and lacks a portion of them. The table includes about 250,000 clones, 70% to 90% detected once. Sequencing was performed on peripheral blood. The receptors shown here come from a man aged 18-30 years with active or convalescent COVID-19.

The J gene is TRBJ2-2, the V gene TRBV3-1 (or the pseudogene TRBV3-2), with 7 nucleotides matching TRBD2. J gave up 1 base and V 1 base, and 3 bases lay outside the gene matches. The CDR3 extends over 16 amino acids. The germline CDR1 and CDR2 sequences are LGHDT and YNNKEL (reference sequence). The DNA of the CDR3 is TGTGCCAGCAGCCAAGGGGGACTACGGAACACCGGGGAGCTGTTTTTT. As protein: CASSQGGLRNTGELFF.

The gene calls are TRBV3-1 (or the pseudogene TRBV3-2) and TRBJ1-2; D perhaps matches TRBD1 (5 bases). This CDR3 region has 15 residues. The germline V gene has CDR1 LGHDT and CDR2 YNNKEL (reference sequence). Trimming stripped 4 bases from V and 1 base from J, with 13 bases between. In nucleotides, the CDR3 is TGTGCCAGCAGCCCCGGGGGGATGGGTAACTATGGCTACACCTTC. It codes for CASSPGGMGNYGYTF.

The rearrangement links TRBV30 to TRBJ1-1; 9 bases match TRBD1. Unmatched junction bases numbered 4, after V lost 1 base and J lost 7 bases. The germline CDR1 and CDR2 sequences are GTSNPN and SVGIG (reference sequence). This CDR3 region has 13 residues. The CDR3 protein is CAWSEGQGVEAFF. CDR3 in DNA: TGTGCCTGGAGTGAGGGACAGGGTGTTGAAGCTTTCTTT.

The chain combines TRBV19 with TRBJ2-3; D ambiguous. Germline V gives CDR1 LNHDA, CDR2 SQIVND (reference sequence). The V end lost 5 bases, the J end lost 0 bases, and 12 bases lay between the germline ends. The CDR3 totals 15 residues. The CDR3 loop reads CASSVLAASTDTQYF. The DNA of the CDR3 is TGTGCCAGTAGTGTGTTGGCGGCTAGCACAGATACGCAGTATTTT.

The V gene is TRBV27, the J gene TRBJ2-1, with D possibly matching TRBD2 (5 bases). The CDR3 extends over 15 amino acids. V shed 6 bases and J shed 8 bases, with 20 bases lying between them. CDR1 is MNHEY, CDR2 SMNVEV, per germline (reference sequence). CDR3: CASRGSGPPEYEQFF. DNA of the CDR3: TGTGCCAGCAGGGGGAGCGGTCCCCCTGAATATGAGCAGTTCTTC.

This clone came up a few times. CDR3 coding DNA: TGTGCCCGTCAACCTACAGGGTTTGAGAACACTGAAGCTTTCTTT. Translation: CARQPTGFENTEAFF. The chain uses TRBV30 and TRBJ1-1, with D tentatively TRBD1 (6 bases). The CDR3 has 15 amino acids. Trimming pared 8 bases from V and 1 base from J, leaving 20 bases between. The germline gives CDR1 GTSNPN, CDR2 SVGIG (reference sequence).

The V call is TRBV29-1, the J call TRBJ2-3, with D possibly matching TRBD2 (5 bases). Germline V CDR1 and CDR2: SQVTM, ANQGSEA. Trimming cost V 6 bases and J 4 bases, with 14 bases left between them. The CDR3 is 13 amino acids. DNA for the CDR3: TGCAGCGTCCACGGGGTTTTCGCAGATACGCAGTATTTT. Amino acids: CSVHGVFADTQYF.

The rearrangement joins TRBV11-2 to TRBJ2-2; the match to TRBD2 covers 13 bases. The V segment lost 5 bases and the J segment 7 bases; nucleotides outside the gene matches: 10. The germline CDR1 and CDR2 sequences are SGHAT and FQNNGV. The CDR3 is 17 amino acids. CDR3 protein: CASSRTSGRARNGELFF. CDR3 in DNA: TGTGCCAGCAGCCGTACTAGCGGGAGGGCCCGGAACGGGGAGCTGTTTTTT. The variable domain in full, completed from reference TRBV11-2 and TRBJ2-2, reads EAGVAQSPRYKIIEKRQSVAFWCNPISGHATLYWYQQILGQGPKLLIQFQNNGVVDDSQLPKDRFSAERLKGVDSTLKIQPAKLEDSAVYLCASSRTSGRARNGELFFGEGSRLTVL.

The chain employs TRBV7-2 and TRBJ2-7; 9 positions agree with TRBD2. J lost 0 bases, V lost 5 bases, and 5 bases had no gene match. This CDR3 region has 15 residues. In germline, CDR1 is SGHTA, CDR2 FQGNSA. CDR3 amino acids: CASSHRLAASYEQYF. Written as DNA, the CDR3 is TGTGCCAGCAGCCACCGACTAGCGGCCTCCTACGAGCAGTACTTC.

V is TRBV4-3 and J is TRBJ2-1, with D tentatively TRBD2 (5 bases). CDR1 is LGHNA, CDR2 YSLEER, per germline. The CDR3 sequence is 15 residues long. The V and J ends lost 0 bases and 9 bases respectively, with 15 bases between them. The CDR3 is CASSQDLILVGEQFF. In nucleotides, the CDR3 is TGCGCCAGCAGCCAAGATCTGATACTAGTCGGTGAGCAGTTCTTC.

The chain joins TRBV28 to TRBJ2-7; D might be TRBD2 (6 bases). The CDR3 loop spans 15 amino acids. The V gene lost 6 bases and the J gene lost 7 bases, with 22 bases spanning the gap. Germline lookup yields CDR1 MDHEN and CDR2 SYDVKM. The CDR3: CASSPDTGLPGEQYF. The CDR3 nucleotides read TGTGCCAGCAGCCCGGACACGGGACTGCCAGGGGAGCAGTACTTC.

This clone was found once. This chain uses TRBV14 with TRBJ2-7; 7 nucleotides align to TRBD2. Germline V gene sequence: CDR1 SGHDN, CDR2 FVKESK. V was clipped by 4 bases and J by 3 bases; unmatched bases: 15. CDR3 length: 17 amino acids. The CDR3 nucleotides read TGTGCCAGCAGCCCCCCCGCTGGGCGGGAGAGATTCTACGAGCAGTACTTC. Translated, it gives CASSPPAGRERFYEQYF.

This clone appeared a single time. The J gene is TRBJ2-7, the V gene TRBV10-1; TRBD2 might be the D (6 bases). This CDR3 has 14 amino acids. Between the trimmed V and J ends, which lost 3 bases and 5 bases, there was a span of 14 bases. The germline V gene encodes CDR1 WNHNN and CDR2 SYGVQD (reference sequence). The CDR3 DNA follows: TGCGCCAGCAGTGAACTACAGGAGGGCGACGAGCAGTACTTC. This codes for CASSELQEGDEQYF.

The chain joins TRBV7-3 to TRBJ2-1; 9 bases are shared with TRBD2. The CDR3 is 15 amino acids. Germline V gene lookup returns CDR1 SGHTA and CDR2 FQGTGA. The junction had 11 bases not matched to a gene; V was cut back by 5 bases and J by 9 bases. CDR3 bases: TGTGCCAGCAGCCTACACCTAGCGGGAAAGGGTGAGCAGTTCTTC. Its translation: CASSLHLAGKGEQFF. Variable domain in full (rest from reference TRBV7-3 and TRBJ2-1): GAGVSQTPSNKVTEKGKYVELRCDPISGHTALYWYRQSLGQGPEFLIYFQGTGAADDSGLPNDRFFAVRPEGSVSTLKIQRTERGDSAVYLCASSLHLAGKGEQFFGPGTRLTVL.

The chain carries TRBV7-2 and TRBJ1-2; D is unresolved. Germline CDR1 and CDR2: SGHTA and FQGNSA. This CDR3 spans 16 amino acids. Trimming took 2 bases from V and 6 from J, leaving 19 bases between them. CDR3 region: CASSLSSVEEADGYTF. CDR3 sequence (DNA): TGTGCCAGCAGCTTATCTTCGGTGGAGGAAGCGGATGGCTACACCTTC.

The rearrangement uses TRBV7-6 and TRBJ2-5; 9 bases fit TRBD1. Germline assignment: CDR1 SGHVS and CDR2 FNYEAQ. The CDR3 spans 13 residues. V lost 11 bases to trimming and J lost 5 bases; unmatched junction nucleotides: 9. The CDR3 region is CASLTGGMETQYF. CDR3 DNA: TGTGCCTCGCTGACAGGGGGAATGGAGACCCAGTACTTC.